This T cell receptor beta chain comes out of a study of T cells after yellow fever vaccination (dated by TCRdb to the late 2010s). Regarding the research as a whole: The SMART-Seq v4 Ultra Low Input RNA kit was used to prepare libraries from fractions with low cell numbers. To track T-cell clones before and after primary and booster YFV17D yellow fever vaccination, bulk TCR alpha and beta repertoires were sequenced longitudinally. Two healthy male donors made up the cohort, one aged 18 to 29 years and the other aged 30 to 39 years. Blood was collected at multiple timepoints before and after primary and secondary immunization, and bulk PBMC replicates and cell subsets were isolated. Study-level results and caveats: FACS-sorted repertoires could contain abundant contaminating clonotypes from the bulk population, so computational filtering was required. A small share of clonotypes was detected in both CD4 and CD8 compartments, with the overlap likely arising from convergent recombination. Most clones expanded after primary vaccination were re-detected after the booster (about 96% of CD4 and around 86% of CD8), suggesting broad memory maintenance. The study included only two donors, which limits how far the findings can be generalized. The secondary T-cell response was weaker than the primary response but faster, peaking on day 5 instead of day 15.

This clonotype was picked up a small number of times. Its antigen remains unidentified. Mismatch with germline at one junction end may stem from a read error. Sequences LGHDT (CDR1) and YNNKEL (CDR2) are obtained from the germline V gene (reference sequence). The CDR3 has 13 amino acids, counting the end cysteine and phenylalanine. Here the CDR3 DNA is all that survives: 39 bases in frame from base 1. The sequencing machine was an Illumina NovaSeq 6000. TCR cDNA was synthesized by 5'RACE template switching, through which a universal primer site and unique molecular identifiers were introduced. Priming of cDNA synthesis was performed from both the TCR alpha and TCR beta constant segments. Libraries were amplified in two PCR steps, with sample barcodes and sequencing adapters added in the second step. Sequencing of libraries was done on Illumina HiSeq 2500 (2x100 bp) or NovaSeq (2x150 bp). On the study's bioinformatics: MIGEC handled demultiplexing of reads and collapsing into UMI consensus sequences, while MiXCR performed V(D)J alignment. Using edgeR on replicate PBMC samples, clonotypes were called vaccine-responding if FDR was below 0.01 and the log2 fold change was above 5 up to day 15. CD4 or CD8 identity was assigned to each bulk clonotype according to whether the clonotype was present at higher abundance in the sequenced CD4 repertoire or the sequenced CD8 repertoire. TCRdb handled the public reads itself, with Q25 trimming in fastp and clone calling in MiXCR, and kept productive beta chains. Rows are combined by CDR3 protein, so each entry shows the most common genes and DNA. The V and J calls shown here were made by TCRdb, not taken from the authors' results. The sample contains about 220,000 distinct CDR3 sequences, roughly 3.3% of them found a single time. Together, the top ten hold 3.2% of the sample.

The intended sense of this specimen's treatment or condition label: live attenuated yellow fever vaccine strain. PBMCs were isolated from peripheral blood using a standard Ficoll-Paque protocol. Dynabeads CD4 and CD8 positive selection kits were used to isolate the CD4 and CD8 T-cell fractions. RNA was extracted with TriZol from bulk PBMCs, CD4 and CD8 fractions, and dextramer-positive and dextramer-negative fractions. The rearranged chain carries TRBV3-1 and TRBJ2-1, with no confidently assigned D gene. The receptor comes from a man younger than 35 who received the YFV17D yellow fever vaccine. The starting material was CD4+ T cells sorted from PBMCs, obtained 10 days after the yellow fever booster vaccination. The CDR3 protein sequence reads: CASSQLVAAFRFF. The sequenced DNA: TGTGCCAGCAGCCAACTAGTCGCCGCCTTTAGGTTTTTC.